Below are 3 T cell receptor beta chains sequenced from a single sample in a study of T-cell memory formation after mild COVID-19. TCRdb fed the 5' RACE reads into MiXCR, producing one record per CDR3 protein. The data show fewer than 95,000 distinct CDR3 sequences, around 13% seen once. The sequenced sample was PBMCs or a T cell subset sorted from them (not recorded which). Receptors originate from an adult woman who had mild COVID-19 (a few samples of this study predate the infection). Cell type and time point are not known.

The chain carries TRBV6-6 and TRBJ2-2, with D maybe TRBD1 (5 bases). V was cut by 5 bases and J by 3 bases, with 16 bases left in between. The CDR3 runs 16 residues. CDR1 and CDR2 from the germline V gene are MNHNY and SVGAGI (reference sequence). The CDR3 DNA reads as TGTGCCAGCAGTCAAAGGGGCAGCGACTACACCGGGGAGCTGTTTTTT. Protein product: CASSQRGSDYTGELFF.

There are a few counts of this clonotype. The chain carries TRBV3-1 and TRBJ2-7; D remains unclear. The CDR3 contains 11 residues. Per germline, CDR1 LGHDT and CDR2 YNNKEL (reference sequence). V shed 10 bases and J shed 2 bases, with 9 bases lying between them. CDR3 in DNA: TGTGCCACCGGTATTGCCTACGAGCAGTACTTC. It translates to CATGIAYEQYF.

This clonotype was recorded once. Relative to the germline gene, one junction end is altered; a read error may explain this. The CDR3 loop is CASSQVGGSHEQYF. The CDR3 coding sequence is TGCGCCAGCAGCCAAGTGGGGGGCTCCCACGAGCAGTACTTC. J is TRBJ2-7 and V is TRBV4-1; D may correspond to TRBD1 or TRBD2 (6 bases each). Germline-derived CDR1 and CDR2 are MGHRA and YSYEKL. This CDR3 has 14 residues.